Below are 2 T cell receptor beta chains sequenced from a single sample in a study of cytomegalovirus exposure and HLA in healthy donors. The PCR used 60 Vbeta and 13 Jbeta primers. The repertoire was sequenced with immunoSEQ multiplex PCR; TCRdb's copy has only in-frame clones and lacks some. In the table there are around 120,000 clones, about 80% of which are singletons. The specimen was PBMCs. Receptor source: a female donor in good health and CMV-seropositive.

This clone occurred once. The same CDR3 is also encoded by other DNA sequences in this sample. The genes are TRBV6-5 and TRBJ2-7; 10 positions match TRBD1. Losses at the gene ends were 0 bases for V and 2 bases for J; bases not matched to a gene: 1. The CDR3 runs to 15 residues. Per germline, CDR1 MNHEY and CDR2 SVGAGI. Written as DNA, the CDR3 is TGTGCCAGCAGTTACTCTGGACAGGGGGCCTACGAGCAGTACTTC. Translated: CASSYSGQGAYEQYF.

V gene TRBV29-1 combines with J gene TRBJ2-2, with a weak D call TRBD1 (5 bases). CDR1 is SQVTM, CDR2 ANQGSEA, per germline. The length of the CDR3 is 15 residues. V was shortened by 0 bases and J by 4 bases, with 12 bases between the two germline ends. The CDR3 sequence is CSVEDTGSATGELFF. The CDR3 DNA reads TGCAGCGTTGAAGATACAGGTTCAGCCACCGGGGAGCTGTTTTTT.